Listed below are T cell receptor beta chains from one sample, sequenced in a study of blood T cell repertoires in COVID-19. Only in-frame clones appear in the TCRdb table, and some are missing; sequencing was by immunoSEQ multiplex PCR. The data hold around 29,000 clones, with 70% to 90% observed a single time. Input material: peripheral blood. Receptors originate from a woman aged 80 or older with COVID-19, enrolled during active disease. Both conserved end residues are part of each CDR3. The D gene is left open where the match is weak. The size field is filled for only some rows; it gives once, few, many or a size class.

v_gene	j_gene	d_gene	abundance	CDR3nt	CDR3aa
TRBV6-1	TRBJ1-2	.	.	TGTGCCAGCAGTGCGTATATGGAGCCGGAGGGGTATGGCTACACCTTC	CASSAYMEPEGYGYTF
TRBV29-1	TRBJ1-1	TRBD1	.	TGCAGCGTTGAACTGGACAGGGGTTACACTGAAGCTTTCTTT	CSVELDRGYTEAFF
TRBV19	TRBJ2-6	.	.	TGTGCCAGTAGTGCCGCAGGGACCAACGTCCTGACTTTC	CASSAAGTNVLTF
TRBV5-1	TRBJ2-3	.	few	TGCGCCAGCAGCTCCCGCCTAGCGACAGATACGCAGTATTTT	CASSSRLATDTQYF
TRBV2	TRBJ1-1	TRBD1	.	TGTGCCAGCAGTCGGACAGGGACGAACACTGAAGCTTTCTTT	CASSRTGTNTEAFF
TRBV25-1	TRBJ2-3	.	.	TGTGCCAGCAGTGAATCGGATACGCAGTATTTT	CASSESDTQYF
TRBV10-3	TRBJ1-4	TRBD1	.	TGTGCCATCAGACCGGGACAGGGGGCAACTAATGAAAAACTGTTTTTT	CAIRPGQGATNEKLFF
TRBV15	TRBJ2-7	.	.	TGTGCCACCAGCATTCCAGGGAACGAGCAGTACTTC	CATSIPGNEQYF
TRBV10-1	TRBJ2-5	.	once	TGCGCCAGCAGCGGGTCGTACCAAGAGACCCAGTACTTC	CASSGSYQETQYF
TRBV19	TRBJ2-7	.	.	TGTGCCAGTAGTCGGTTGGGCGTGAGCTCCTACGAGCAGTACTTC	CASSRLGVSSYEQYF
TRBV9	TRBJ1-2	TRBD1	.	TGTGCCAGCAGCGCAAGGGGGCGACGAGGTGGCTACACCTTC	CASSARGRRGGYTF
TRBV19	TRBJ1-4	.	medium-sized	TGTGCCAGTCGACGACTTGCAACTAATGAAAAACTGTTTTTT	CASRRLATNEKLFF
TRBV18	TRBJ2-7	.	once	TGTGCCAGCTCACCATCAGGGATAAGTTCGTACGAGCAGTACTTC	CASSPSGISSYEQYF
TRBV2	TRBJ1-5	.	.	TGTGCCAGCAGGAACAGGGACCCCGAGCCCCAGCATTTT	CASRNRDPEPQHF
TRBV7-8	TRBJ2-3	TRBD2	.	TGTGCCAGCAGCTTAGGGACTAGCGGTAGCACAGATACGCAGTATTTT	CASSLGTSGSTDTQYF
TRBV14	TRBJ1-2	.	.	TGTGCCAGCAGCCCACACCAAACCCAGGGCTACACCTTC	CASSPHQTQGYTF
TRBV24-1	TRBJ2-3	.	.	TGTGCCACCAGTGATTTAGCCTACCCCGATACGCAGTATTTT	CATSDLAYPDTQYF
TRBV7-2	TRBJ2-7	.	once	TGTGCCAGCAGCCATCGATCGGGGGTTTCCTACGAGCAGTACTTC	CASSHRSGVSYEQYF
TRBV6-1	TRBJ1-6	.	.	TGTGCCAGCAGTGAACGATGGGGGCTCGATTCACCCCTCCACTTT	CASSERWGLDSPLHF
TRBV27	TRBJ2-2	.	.	TGTGCCAGCAGTTTAAGTCGGTCTAGGTACACCGGGGAGCTGTTTTTT	CASSLSRSRYTGELFF
TRBV7-3	TRBJ2-5	.	.	TGTGCCAGCAGCACCGGGACTTTGGGGAAAGAGACCCAGTACTTC	CASSTGTLGKETQYF
TRBV6-5	TRBJ1-2	.	.	TGTGCCAGCAGATTCACCGGGACAAACTATGGCTACACCTTC	CASRFTGTNYGYTF
TRBV6-5	TRBJ2-7	.	.	TGTGCCAGCAGTTACTTTGCCAGGGGGAGGGAGCAGTACTTC	CASSYFARGREQYF
TRBV7-9	TRBJ1-1	.	.	TGTGCCAGCAGCTTAGCGATGACAGCGAACACTGAAGCTTTCTTT	CASSLAMTANTEAFF
TRBV29-1	TRBJ1-2	.	.	TGCAGCGTTGAATGGTTCGTAACAGGGTCTGGCTACACCTTC	CSVEWFVTGSGYTF
TRBV6-5	TRBJ1-2	TRBD1	.	TGTGCCAGCAGGAGAACAGGGGACAACTATGGCTACACCTTC	CASRRTGDNYGYTF
TRBV30	TRBJ2-7	.	.	TGTGCCTGGAGGAGGGGGGGGCTAGGCTACGAGCAGTACTTC	CAWRRGGLGYEQYF
TRBV6-5	TRBJ1-1	.	.	TGTGCCAGCCGTCGGGAACTTCGGGACACTGAAGCTTTCTTT	CASRRELRDTEAFF
TRBV1	TRBJ2-1	.	.	TGCACCAGCACCACAAGGGCCGGGGGGGTTAGTTACAATGAGCAGTTCTTC	CTSTTRAGGVSYNEQFF
TRBV2	TRBJ2-7	.	.	TGTGCCAGCATAAGGGACACTGGGCACGAGCAGTACTTC	CASIRDTGHEQYF
TRBV12-3/TRBV12-4	TRBJ1-1	.	few	TGTGCCAGCAGCAGGGCTAACACTGAAGCTTTCTTT	CASSRANTEAFF
TRBV18	TRBJ1-5	.	few	TGTGCCAGCTCACTGAGGACAGATAGCAATCAGCCCCAGCATTTT	CASSLRTDSNQPQHF
TRBV3-1/TRBV3-2	TRBJ1-2	.	.	TGTGCCAGCAGCTCCAGTGAGACAGGCAGCTATGGCTACACCTTC	CASSSSETGSYGYTF
TRBV27	TRBJ2-5	TRBD2	.	TGTGCCAGCAGTCCGGGACTAGCGGGCCCAGGGACCCAGTACTTC	CASSPGLAGPGTQYF
TRBV27	TRBJ2-1	.	.	TGTGCCAGCAGTTCGAGGCAGGGTGATGGCAATGAGCAGTTCTTC	CASSSRQGDGNEQFF
TRBV5-1	TRBJ1-5	TRBD1	few	TGCGCCAGCAGCCCCTCGACAGGGGGCGGGCAGCCCCAGCATTTT	CASSPSTGGGQPQHF
TRBV30	TRBJ2-5	TRBD2	once	TGTGCCTACGATATAGCGGGGGGCCGGGAGACCCAGTACTTC	CAYDIAGGRETQYF
TRBV18	TRBJ2-3	.	few	TGTGCCAGCTCACCTTCTAGCACAGATACGCAGTATTTT	CASSPSSTDTQYF
TRBV6-5	TRBJ1-2	.	.	TGTGCCAGCAGTTACTCGAAGACAGGCGAAGACTATGGCTACACCTTC	CASSYSKTGEDYGYTF
TRBV29-1	TRBJ2-7	TRBD1	.	TGCAGCGTCGCCCAAACTCCCGGGACAGCCTACGAGCAGTACTTC	CSVAQTPGTAYEQYF
TRBV10-3	TRBJ1-5	.	.	TGTGCCATCAGTGGACAGGACAATCAGCCCCAGCATTTT	CAISGQDNQPQHF
TRBV7-9	TRBJ1-1	.	.	TGTGCCAGCAGCTTAGGGGGAGCGAACACTGAAGCTTTCTTT	CASSLGGANTEAFF
TRBV6-1	TRBJ1-2	.	.	TGTGCCAGCAGGCCTTCAGGGGACCACTATGGCTACACCTTC	CASRPSGDHYGYTF
TRBV14	TRBJ1-6	.	.	TGTGCCAGCAGCCAAGTTTCGGCGGGGCGCGGGCGGGATTCACCCCTCCACTTT	CASSQVSAGRGRDSPLHF
TRBV18	TRBJ1-1	.	.	TGTGCCAGCTCACCACAGGCCAGGGCGGAAGCTTTCTTT	CASSPQARAEAFF
TRBV10-2	TRBJ2-1	.	.	TGCGCCAGCAGATCCACAGGGATCAATGAGCAGTTCTTC	CASRSTGINEQFF
TRBV18	TRBJ1-2	TRBD1	.	TGTGCCAGCTCACCGGACAGGGGGCGAGATGGCTACACCTTC	CASSPDRGRDGYTF
TRBV5-1	TRBJ2-2	TRBD1	.	TGCGCCAGCAGCGCCTCCTCCGGGGACAGGGGGCGGTCCGGGGAGCTGTTTTTT	CASSASSGDRGRSGELFF
TRBV19	TRBJ2-5	.	.	TGTGCCAGTAGTATCAGGGGACAAGAGACCCAGTACTTC	CASSIRGQETQYF
TRBV29-1	TRBJ1-1	TRBD1	.	TGCAGCGTAGCCTCAGGGGGCGAGGGCACTGAAGCTTTCTTT	CSVASGGEGTEAFF
TRBV5-1	TRBJ2-1	TRBD2	.	TGCGCCAGCAGCTTGGGGGCGGGGGAACACAATGAGCAGTTCTTC	CASSLGAGEHNEQFF
TRBV6-5	TRBJ2-4	.	.	TGTGCCAGCAGCCCGACAGCCAGTGGGAACATTCAGTACTTC	CASSPTASGNIQYF
TRBV5-4	TRBJ1-5	TRBD1	once	TGTGCCAGCAGCCCTTCAGGGACAGGGGGCTTTACCCAGCATTTT	CASSPSGTGGFTQHF
TRBV5-1	TRBJ2-7	TRBD1	.	TGCGCCAGCAGCTTGGCGAGACAGGGAGTCCCTTACGAGCAGTACTTC	CASSLARQGVPYEQYF
TRBV19	TRBJ2-3	TRBD2	.	TGTGCCAGTAGTGGTCCCGGGACTAGAACGCCAGATACGCAGTATTTT	CASSGPGTRTPDTQYF